This T cell receptor (beta chain) appears in the sequencing data of a study of blood T cell repertoires in COVID-19. As for the study in general: Sites across the United States, Italy and Spain contributed samples from acute and convalescent COVID-19. T cells, B-cell-depleted T cells, or PBMCs provided the cDNA or gDNA that served as material.

Methods used by the authors: The authors estimated nucleated cell counts from reference gene primer amplification. The assay was immunoSEQ multiplex PCR, and TCRdb's table has in-frame clones only and misses some. D and trimming were read from the DNA, whereas the V and J calls and clone size are those reported in that table. The sample lists 130,000 or so clones, roughly 85% occurring once. The CDR3 runs to 11 residues. The V gene lost 4 bases and the J gene lost 5 bases, with 6 bases spanning the gap. Germline CDR1 reads SGHVS; CDR2 reads FQNEAQ. The sample taken for sequencing was peripheral blood. The chain links TRBV7-8 to TRBJ2-7; possible D gene TRBD2, 6 bases. The clonotype originates from a human donor in a cohort sampled during active COVID-19. The CDR3: CASSWGDEQYF. CDR3 DNA: TGTGCCAGCAGCTGGGGGGACGAGCAGTACTTC.